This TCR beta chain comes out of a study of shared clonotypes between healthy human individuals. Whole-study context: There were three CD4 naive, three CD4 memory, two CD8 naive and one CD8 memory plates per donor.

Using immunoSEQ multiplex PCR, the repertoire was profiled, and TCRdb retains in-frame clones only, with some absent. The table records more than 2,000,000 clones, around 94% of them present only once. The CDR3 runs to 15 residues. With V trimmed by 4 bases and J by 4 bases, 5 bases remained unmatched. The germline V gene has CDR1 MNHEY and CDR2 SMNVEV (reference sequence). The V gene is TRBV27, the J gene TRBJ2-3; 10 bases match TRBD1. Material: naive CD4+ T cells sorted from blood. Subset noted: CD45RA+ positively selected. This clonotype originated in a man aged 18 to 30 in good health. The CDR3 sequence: CASSWGDRGADTQYF. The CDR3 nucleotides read TGTGCCAGCAGTTGGGGGGACAGGGGTGCAGATACGCAGTATTTT.